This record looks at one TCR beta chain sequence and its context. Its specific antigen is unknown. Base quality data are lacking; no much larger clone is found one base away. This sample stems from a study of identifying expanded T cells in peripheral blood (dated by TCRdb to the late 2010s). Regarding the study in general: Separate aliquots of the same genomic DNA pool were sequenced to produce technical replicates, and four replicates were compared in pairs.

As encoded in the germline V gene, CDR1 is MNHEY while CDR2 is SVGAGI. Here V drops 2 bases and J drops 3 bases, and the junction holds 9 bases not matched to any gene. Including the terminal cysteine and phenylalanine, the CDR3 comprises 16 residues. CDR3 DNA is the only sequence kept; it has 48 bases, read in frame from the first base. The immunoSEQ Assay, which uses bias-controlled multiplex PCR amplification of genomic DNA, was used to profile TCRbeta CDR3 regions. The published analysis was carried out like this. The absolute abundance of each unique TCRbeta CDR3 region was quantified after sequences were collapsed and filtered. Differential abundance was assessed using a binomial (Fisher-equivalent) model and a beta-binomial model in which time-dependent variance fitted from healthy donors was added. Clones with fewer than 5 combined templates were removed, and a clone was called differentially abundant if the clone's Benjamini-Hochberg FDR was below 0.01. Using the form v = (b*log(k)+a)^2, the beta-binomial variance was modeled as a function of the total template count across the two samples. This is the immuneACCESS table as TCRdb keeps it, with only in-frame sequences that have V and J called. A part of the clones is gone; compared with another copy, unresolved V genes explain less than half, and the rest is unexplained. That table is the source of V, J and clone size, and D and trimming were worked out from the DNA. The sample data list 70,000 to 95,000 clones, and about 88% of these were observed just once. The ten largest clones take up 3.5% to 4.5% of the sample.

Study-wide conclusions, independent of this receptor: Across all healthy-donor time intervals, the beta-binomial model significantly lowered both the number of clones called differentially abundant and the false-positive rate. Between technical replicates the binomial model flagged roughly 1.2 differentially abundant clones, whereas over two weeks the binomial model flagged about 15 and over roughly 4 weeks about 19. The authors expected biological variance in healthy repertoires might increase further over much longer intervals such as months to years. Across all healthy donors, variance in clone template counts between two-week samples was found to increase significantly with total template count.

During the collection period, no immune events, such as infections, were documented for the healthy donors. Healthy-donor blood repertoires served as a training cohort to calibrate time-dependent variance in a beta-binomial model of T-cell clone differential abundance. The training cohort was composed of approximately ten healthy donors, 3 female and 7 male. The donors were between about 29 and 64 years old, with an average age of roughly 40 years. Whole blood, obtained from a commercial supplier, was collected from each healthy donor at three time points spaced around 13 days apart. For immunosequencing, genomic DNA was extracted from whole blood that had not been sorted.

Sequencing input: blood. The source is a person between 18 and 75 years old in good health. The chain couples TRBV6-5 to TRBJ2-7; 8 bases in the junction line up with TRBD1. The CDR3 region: CASSYGADRAHYEQYF. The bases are TGTGCCAGCAGTTACGGGGCGGACAGGGCACACTACGAGCAGTACTTC.